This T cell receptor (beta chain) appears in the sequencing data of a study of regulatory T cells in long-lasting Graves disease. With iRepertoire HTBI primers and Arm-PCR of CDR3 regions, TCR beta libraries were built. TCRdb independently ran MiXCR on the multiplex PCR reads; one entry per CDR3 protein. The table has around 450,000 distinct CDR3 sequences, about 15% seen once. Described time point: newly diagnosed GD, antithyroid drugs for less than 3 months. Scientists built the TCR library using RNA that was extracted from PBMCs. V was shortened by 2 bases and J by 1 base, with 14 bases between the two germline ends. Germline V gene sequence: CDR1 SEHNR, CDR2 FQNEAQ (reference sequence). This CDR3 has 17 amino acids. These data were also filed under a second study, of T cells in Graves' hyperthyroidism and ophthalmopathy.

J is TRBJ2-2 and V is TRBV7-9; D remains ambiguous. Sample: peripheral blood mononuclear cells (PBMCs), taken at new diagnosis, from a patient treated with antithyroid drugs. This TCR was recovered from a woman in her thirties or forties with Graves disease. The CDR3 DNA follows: TGTGCCAGCAGCTTAAAGGGCTCCTTATGGAACACCGGGGAGCTGTTTTTT. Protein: CASSLKGSLWNTGELFF.